One T cell receptor (beta chain) is described in this entry. Its antigen remains unknown. The germline V gene has CDR1 MNHNS and CDR2 SASEGT. V dropped 8 bases and J dropped 3 bases, with 8 bases sitting between them. This CDR3 region has 11 residues. Since all of the isolated RNA was reverse transcribed, expressed TCRB transcripts were what got sequenced. The data were produced by immunoSEQ multiplex PCR, yet TCRdb's version contains in-frame clones alone and is incomplete. Among about 190,000 clones listed, 6% to 9% were seen once. This entry belongs to a study of beta chain features in type 1 diabetes. Study results and caveats: Naive, central memory and regulatory TCRB repertoires appeared more similar among patients than healthy donors. In every one of the four CD4+ subsets, TCRB CDR3s were moderately but significantly shorter in Type 1 diabetes patients. PCR might pick shorter templates more often, in the same way for patients and controls.

This chain links TRBV6-1 with TRBJ2-7; perhaps TRBD1 as D (6 bases). This clonotype was obtained from a man between 18 and 29 years old with type 1 diabetes. The sample taken for sequencing was central memory CD4+ T cells from blood. This chain's CDR3 is CASDRSYEQYF. The CDR3 DNA reads as TGTGCCAGCGACAGGAGCTACGAGCAGTACTTC.